Listed below are T cell receptor beta chains from one sample, sequenced in a study of OX40 agonist ivuxolimab in advanced cancers. The assay was immunoSEQ multiplex PCR, and TCRdb's table has in-frame clones only and misses some. The data contain roughly 87,000 clones, roughly nine tenths of them singletons. Specimen: CD4+ or CD8+ T cells sorted from blood, collected in a trial of the OX40 agonist ivuxolimab. The receptors derive from an adult with an advanced solid tumor such as melanoma, head and neck, liver or kidney cancer. Each CDR3 is given with its conserved first and last residue. A D gene is named only where the DNA matches it firmly. Expanded clones get a size class; other rows say once, few or many, or leave the size out.

TRBV9	-	TRBJ2-1	14	TRBD2	TGTGCCAGCAGCGTAGATGCGCGGGGGGCCGGGCAGTTCTTC	CASSVDARGAGQFF
TRBV28	-	TRBJ1-6	15	-	TGTGCCAGCAGTTCGGGAACAGAGTATAATTCACCCCTCCACTTT	CASSSGTEYNSPLHF
TRBV7-8	-	TRBJ2-1	14	-	TGTGCCAGCAGCTTACGAGGGCCCTACAATGAGCAGTTCTTC	CASSLRGPYNEQFF
TRBV5-6	-	TRBJ1-3	14	TRBD1	TGTGCCAGCAGCCGGACAGGCTCTGGAAACACCATATATTTT	CASSRTGSGNTIYF
TRBV4-2	-	TRBJ2-1	15	-	TGTGCCAGCAGCCAACTAGACAGCTCATACAATGAGCAGTTCTTC	CASSQLDSSYNEQFF
TRBV9	-	TRBJ1-2	13	-	TGTGCCAGCAGCGTAGGGGCGGAGTATGGCTACACCTTC	CASSVGAEYGYTF
TRBV30	-	TRBJ2-7	12	-	TGTGCCTGGACCCGGGGGATTTACGAGCAGTACTTC	CAWTRGIYEQYF
TRBV4-1	-	TRBJ1-5	17	-	TGCGCCAGCAGCCTCGGGGAGGGGATTAACTTAAATCAGCCCCAGCATTTT	CASSLGEGINLNQPQHF
TRBV5-6	-	TRBJ2-7	14	TRBD1	TGTGCCAGCAGCCTCCGGGACAGGGTTGTCGAGCAGTACTTC	CASSLRDRVVEQYF
TRBV7-3	-	TRBJ2-2	15	-	TGTGCCAGCAGCTTATACAGGGAGAACACCGGGGAGCTGTTTTTT	CASSLYRENTGELFF
TRBV7-2	-	TRBJ1-3	16	TRBD1	TGTGCCAGCAGCTTAACAGGGGCCGTCTCTGGAAACACCATATATTTT	CASSLTGAVSGNTIYF
TRBV4-3	-	TRBJ2-7	14	TRBD1	TGCGCCAGCAGTCCCGGGACAGGATCCTACGAGCAGTACTTC	CASSPGTGSYEQYF
TRBV28	-	TRBJ1-5	16	-	TGTGCCAGCAGTTTCGGAGCGAAGTGGTTCAATCAGCCCCAGCATTTT	CASSFGAKWFNQPQHF
TRBV30	-	TRBJ1-2	15	TRBD1	TGTGCCTGGAGTGCGGAAGGACAGGGGGCGGTTGGCTACACCTTC	CAWSAEGQGAVGYTF
TRBV6-1	-	TRBJ2-7	15	-	TGTGCCAGCAGTGACGGAGGCAGGCCCCCCTACGAGCAGTACTTC	CASSDGGRPPYEQYF
TRBV4-3	-	TRBJ1-4	18	-	TGCGCCAGCAGCCAAGGGGTGATGGAGATCCCAACTAATGAAAAACTGTTTTTT	CASSQGVMEIPTNEKLFF
TRBV9	few	TRBJ1-6	16	-	TGTGCCAGCAGCGAGGATGGGGGCGGGGGCCGTTCACCCCTCCACTTT	CASSEDGGGGRSPLHF
TRBV11-2	-	TRBJ2-6	17	-	TGTGCCAGCAGCCCACCGGGGGGCATCTCTGGGGCCAACGTCCTGACTTTC	CASSPPGGISGANVLTF
TRBV28	-	TRBJ1-1	16	-	TGTGCCAGCAGTTTATGGGGTCTGAATGGGAACACTGAAGCTTTCTTT	CASSLWGLNGNTEAFF
TRBV5-6	-	TRBJ1-1	14	-	TGTGCCAGCAGCTTACCAGGGACCGACACTGAAGCTTTCTTT	CASSLPGTDTEAFF
TRBV15	-	TRBJ1-1	11	-	TGTGCCACCAGCAGCGGGACCGAAGCTTTCTTT	CATSSGTEAFF
TRBV14	-	TRBJ2-1	12	-	TGTGCCAGCAGCCGACTCTACAATGAGCAGTTCTTC	CASSRLYNEQFF
TRBV13	-	TRBJ2-5	11	-	TGTGCCAGCAGCTTACAAGAGACCCAGTACTTC	CASSLQETQYF
TRBV6-5	once	TRBJ1-5	15	-	TGTGCCAGCAGCGATAGGGTTTCTCCGAATCAGCCCCAGCATTTT	CASSDRVSPNQPQHF
TRBV4-3	-	TRBJ2-3	19	-	TGCGCCAGCAGCCAAGACCTAATCCCGAAGAAGAAGGGCACGGATACGCAGTATTTT	CASSQDLIPKKKGTDTQYF
TRBV11-2	-	TRBJ1-5	14	-	TGTGCCAGCAGCTCACAGGGCTTCGGTCAGCCCCAGCATTTT	CASSSQGFGQPQHF
TRBV28	-	TRBJ2-7	10	-	TGTGCCAGCAGTTTGAACGAGCAGTACTTC	CASSLNEQYF
TRBV5-6	-	TRBJ1-1	15	-	TGTGCCAGCAGCTACTCAGGGATCATGAACACTGAAGCTTTCTTT	CASSYSGIMNTEAFF
TRBV10-2	-	TRBJ1-6	13	-	TGCGCCAGCAGTGAGGGCTATAATTCACCCCTCCACTTT	CASSEGYNSPLHF
TRBV6-4	-	TRBJ2-2	13	-	TGTGCCAGCAGTGAACCGAACACCGGGGAGCTGTTTTTT	CASSEPNTGELFF
TRBV27	-	TRBJ1-1	13	TRBD1	TGTGCCAGCAGTACAGGGGGCGGCACTGAAGCTTTCTTT	CASSTGGGTEAFF
TRBV5-1	once	TRBJ2-2	20	TRBD1	TGCGCCAGCAGCCTAACTCACAAGTATGGACAGGGCCCGAACACCGGGGAGCTGTTTTTT	CASSLTHKYGQGPNTGELFF
TRBV7-8	-	TRBJ2-7	14	-	TGTGCCAGCACCCCTGTGGGGGGGCCGGGAGAGCAGTACTTC	CASTPVGGPGEQYF
TRBV28	-	TRBJ2-3	16	-	TGTGCCAGCAGTAACCCCCCCCGGAGGAGCACAGATACGCAGTATTTT	CASSNPPRRSTDTQYF
TRBV6-5	-	TRBJ1-1	15	-	TGTGCCAGCAGTTACATGGGCAACATGAACACTGAAGCTTTCTTT	CASSYMGNMNTEAFF
TRBV7-2	-	TRBJ1-3	15	-	TGTGCCAGCAGCCCCGGACCGTACTCTGGAAACACCATATATTTT	CASSPGPYSGNTIYF
TRBV5-5	-	TRBJ2-3	15	TRBD1	TGTGCCAGCAGCCCCGGGGACAGGCGAGGGGGTACGCAGTATTTT	CASSPGDRRGGTQYF
TRBV30	few	TRBJ1-2	13	TRBD1	TGTGCCTGGGAGCTCGACAGGGGGAATGGCTACACCTTC	CAWELDRGNGYTF
TRBV30	-	TRBJ1-1	12	-	TGTGCCTTGACTTTTCCGACCCCTGAAGCTTTCTTT	CALTFPTPEAFF
TRBV2	-	TRBJ2-6	19	-	TGTGCCAGCAGTGAACTCCAGGGATTGGTACTCTCTGGGGCCAACGTCCTGACTTTC	CASSELQGLVLSGANVLTF
TRBV30	-	TRBJ2-1	12	-	TGTGCCTGGGGGCCGGCCTACAATGAGCAGTTCTTC	CAWGPAYNEQFF
TRBV5-1	-	TRBJ1-6	14	TRBD1	TGCGCCAGCAGCCGGACAGGGGACAATTCACCCCTCCACTTT	CASSRTGDNSPLHF
TRBV6-5	-	TRBJ2-7	12	-	TGTGCCAGCAGGGGTCCCCTCTACGAGCAGTACTTC	CASRGPLYEQYF
TRBV30	-	TRBJ1-5	13	-	TGTGCCTGGAGTGCGGATAGCAATCAGCCCCAGCATTTT	CAWSADSNQPQHF
TRBV6-5	-	TRBJ1-3	15	TRBD1	TGTGCCAGCAGTATGAGGGGGCTCTCTGGAAACACCATATATTTT	CASSMRGLSGNTIYF
TRBV6-6	-	TRBJ1-4	14	-	TGTGCCGCAACCAATGGGGGCAAGAATGAAAAACTGTTTTTT	CAATNGGKNEKLFF
TRBV12-5	-	TRBJ2-3	11	-	TGTGCTAGTGTGATCACAGATACGCAGTATTTT	CASVITDTQYF
TRBV12-5	-	TRBJ2-1	14	TRBD2	TGTGCTAGTGGTTCGACTAGCGGGAGACTTGAGCAGTTCTTC	CASGSTSGRLEQFF
TRBV4-3	-	TRBJ1-1	15	-	TGCGCCAGCAGCCAGACGGCAGGGGTGAACACTGAAGCTTTCTTT	CASSQTAGVNTEAFF
TRBV6-5	-	TRBJ1-3	14	-	TGTGCCAGCAGGGGTTTTAGGGCCGGAAACACCATATATTTT	CASRGFRAGNTIYF
TRBV6-5	once	TRBJ2-1	13	-	TGTGCCAGCAGTTACTCGGAGAGCTCTGAGCAGTTCTTC	CASSYSESSEQFF
TRBV25-1	-	TRBJ1-1	13	-	TGTGCCAGCAGCGGGGTAGATAGCACTGAAGCTTTCTTT	CASSGVDSTEAFF
TRBV11-2	-	TRBJ1-2	13	-	TGTGCCAGCAGCTTCGGGACACTCTATGGCTACACCTTC	CASSFGTLYGYTF
TRBV9	-	TRBJ1-1	15	-	TGTGCCAGCAGCGTAGCTGGGGGCGGAAGCACTGAAGCTTTCTTT	CASSVAGGGSTEAFF